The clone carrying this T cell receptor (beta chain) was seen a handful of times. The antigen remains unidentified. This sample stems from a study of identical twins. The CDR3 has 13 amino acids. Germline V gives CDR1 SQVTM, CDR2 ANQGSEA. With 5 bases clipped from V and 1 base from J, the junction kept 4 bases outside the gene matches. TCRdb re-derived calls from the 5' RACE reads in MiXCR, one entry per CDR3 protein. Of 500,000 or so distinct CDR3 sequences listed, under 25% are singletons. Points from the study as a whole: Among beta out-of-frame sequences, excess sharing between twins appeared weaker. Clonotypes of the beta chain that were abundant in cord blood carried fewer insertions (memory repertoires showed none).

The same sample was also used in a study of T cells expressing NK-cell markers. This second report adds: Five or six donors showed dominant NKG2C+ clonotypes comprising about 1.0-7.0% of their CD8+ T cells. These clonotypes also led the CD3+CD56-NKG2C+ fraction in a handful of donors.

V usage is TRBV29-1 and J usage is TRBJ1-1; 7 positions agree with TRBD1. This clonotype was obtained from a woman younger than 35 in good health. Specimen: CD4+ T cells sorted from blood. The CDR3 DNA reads TGCAGCGTTCGGACAGGCCCGAACACTGAAGCTTTCTTT. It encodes CSVRTGPNTEAFF.